The entry below gives a single T cell receptor (beta chain) sequence along with its context. Its recognized antigen is unknown. Base qualities are missing; no much larger clone stands one base away. TCRbeta CDR3 regions were amplified from genomic DNA using the immunoSEQ Assay, a bias-controlled multiplex PCR. The authors' pipeline ran thus. Within the assay, amplification of reference gene primers was used to estimate how many nucleated cells each sample contained. To quantify the absolute abundance of each unique TCRbeta CDR3 rearrangement, sequence reads were collapsed and filtered. Productive Simpson clonality was computed per sample as the square root of Simpson's diversity index over productive rearrangements. In TCRdb, the immuneACCESS table is reduced to in-frame sequences with V and J assigned. These tables do not hold every clone; where another copy was compared, an unresolved V gene accounts for under half, and the others remain unexplained. V and J calls and clone size are copied from that table; D and trimming were computed from the DNA. Within this sample are approximately 99,000 clones, with 70% to 90% of them counted one time only. Around 2% of the sample lies in the top ten.

One collaborating source in Seattle enrolled patients during active infection and followed them longitudinally through the course of disease. The collaborating institutions used their own protocols to collect whole blood in K2EDTA tubes. Collaborator samples were shipped for TCRbeta analysis as frozen whole blood, isolated PBMCs, or DNA extracted from either sample type. The data were obtained in a study of blood T cell repertoires in COVID-19 (dated by TCRdb to about 2020). Concerning the study at large: Collaborator samples came from the United States, Italy and Spain and covered acute and convalescent phases of COVID-19. The prospective study material was composed of cDNA or gDNA derived from T cells, B-cell-depleted T cells, or PBMCs. Sample metadata almost always included a de-identified subject ID, COVID-19 status, age in years and sex. The dataset comprised deeply sampled blood TCRbeta repertoires from subjects exposed to, actively infected with, or recovered from COVID-19. The samples were drawn from two sources: the first 160 participants of the ongoing ImmuneRACE study, and 1,254 subjects contributed by 6 global collaborators. HLA class I and class II types, where available, came from metadata supplied by the sample provider rather than from assay-based typing. The repertoires were released in a freely available public database meant as a resource for research on the immune response to SARS-CoV-2.

The investigation overall reported the following: Clinical and demographic metadata were provided uncurated, with the amount varying by source and participant.

Measured from the cysteine to the phenylalanine, the CDR3 is 16 residues long. Only the CDR3 portion is preserved as DNA: 48 bases, with reading frame beginning at the first base. For CDR1 and CDR2, the germline V gene lists LGHNA and YSLEER. Trimming takes 3 bases off V and 2 bases off J; junction bases not matched to a gene: 4. The sample consisted of peripheral blood. The sequence links TRBV4-3 to TRBJ2-7, with 13 bases in between that match TRBD2. The source is a man between 45 and 60 years old with COVID-19, enrolled during active disease. The nucleotide sequence reads as follows: TGCGCCAGCAGCCAGGGGACTAGCGGGGTCGCCTACGAGCAGTACTTC. This translates into CASSQGTSGVAYEQYF.